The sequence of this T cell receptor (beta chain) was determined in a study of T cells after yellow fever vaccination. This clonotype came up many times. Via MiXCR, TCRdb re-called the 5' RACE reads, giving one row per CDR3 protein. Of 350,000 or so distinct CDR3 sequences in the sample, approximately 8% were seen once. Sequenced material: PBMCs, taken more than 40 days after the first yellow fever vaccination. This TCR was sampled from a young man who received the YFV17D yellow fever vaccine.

CDR3 region: CASSLPGGTNQPQHF. Written as DNA, the CDR3 is TGTGCCAGCAGTTTGCCCGGCGGCACCAATCAGCCCCAGCATTTT. The chain carries TRBV28 and TRBJ1-5; D is uncertain. The CDR3 is made up of 15 amino acids. Germline V gives CDR1 MDHEN, CDR2 SYDVKM. The ends were cut back, 3 bases at V and 3 bases at J, with 12 bases in the middle.